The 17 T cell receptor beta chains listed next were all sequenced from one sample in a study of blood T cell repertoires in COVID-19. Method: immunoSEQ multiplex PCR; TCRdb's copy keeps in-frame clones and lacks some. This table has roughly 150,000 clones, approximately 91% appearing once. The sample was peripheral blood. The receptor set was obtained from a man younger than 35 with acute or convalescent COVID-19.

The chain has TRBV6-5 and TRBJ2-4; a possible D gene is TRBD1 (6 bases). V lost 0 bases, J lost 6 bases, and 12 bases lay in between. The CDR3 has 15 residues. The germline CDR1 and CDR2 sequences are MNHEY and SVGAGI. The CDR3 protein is CASSYSTGTSNIQYF. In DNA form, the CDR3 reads TGTGCCAGCAGTTACTCGACCGGGACATCAAACATTCAGTACTTC.

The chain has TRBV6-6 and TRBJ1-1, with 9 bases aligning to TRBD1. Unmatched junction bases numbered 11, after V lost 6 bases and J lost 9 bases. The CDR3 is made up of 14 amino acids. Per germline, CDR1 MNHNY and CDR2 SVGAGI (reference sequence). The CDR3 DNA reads TGTGCCAGCAGCCTCGGGACAGGGAAAACCAAAGCTTTCTTT. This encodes CASSLGTGKTKAFF.

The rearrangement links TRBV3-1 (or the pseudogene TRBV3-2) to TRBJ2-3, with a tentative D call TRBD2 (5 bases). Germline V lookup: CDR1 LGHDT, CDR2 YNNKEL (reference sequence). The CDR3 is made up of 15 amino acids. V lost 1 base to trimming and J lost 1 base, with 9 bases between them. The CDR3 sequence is CASSQARDGTDTQYF. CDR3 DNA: TGTGCCAGCAGCCAAGCCCGGGATGGCACAGATACGCAGTATTTT.

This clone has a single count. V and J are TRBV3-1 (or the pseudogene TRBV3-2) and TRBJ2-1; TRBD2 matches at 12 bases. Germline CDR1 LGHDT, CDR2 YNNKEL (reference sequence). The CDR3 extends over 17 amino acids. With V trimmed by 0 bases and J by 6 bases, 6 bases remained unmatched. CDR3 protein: CASSQEILAGGSNEQFF. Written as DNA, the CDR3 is TGTGCCAGCAGCCAAGAGATCCTAGCGGGAGGGAGCAATGAGCAGTTCTTC.

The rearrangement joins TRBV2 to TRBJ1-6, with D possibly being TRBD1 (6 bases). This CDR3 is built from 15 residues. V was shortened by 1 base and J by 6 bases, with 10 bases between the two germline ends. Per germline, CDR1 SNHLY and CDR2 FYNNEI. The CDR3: CASSEEAGVNSPLHF. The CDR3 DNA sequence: TGTGCCAGCAGTGAAGAGGCAGGGGTTAATTCACCCCTCCACTTT.

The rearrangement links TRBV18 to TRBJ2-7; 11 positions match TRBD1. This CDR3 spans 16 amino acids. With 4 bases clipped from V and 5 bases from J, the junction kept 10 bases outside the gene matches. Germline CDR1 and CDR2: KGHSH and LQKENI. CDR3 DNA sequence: TGTGCCAGCTCACTCTTAGGACAGGGGGCAAATAACGAGCAGTACTTC. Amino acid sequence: CASSLLGQGANNEQYF.

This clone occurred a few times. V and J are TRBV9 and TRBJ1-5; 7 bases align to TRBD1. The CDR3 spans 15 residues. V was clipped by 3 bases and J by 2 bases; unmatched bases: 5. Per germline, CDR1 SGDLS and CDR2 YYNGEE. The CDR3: CASSAGDSRNQPQHF. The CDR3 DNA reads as TGTGCCAGCAGCGCTGGGGACAGCCGCAATCAGCCCCAGCATTTT.

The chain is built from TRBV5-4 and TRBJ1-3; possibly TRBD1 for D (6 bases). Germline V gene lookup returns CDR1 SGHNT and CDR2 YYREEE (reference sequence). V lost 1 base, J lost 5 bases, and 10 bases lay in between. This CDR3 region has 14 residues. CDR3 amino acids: CASSLWDIRNTIYF. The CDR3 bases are TGTGCCAGCAGCTTGTGGGACATCCGAAACACCATATATTTT. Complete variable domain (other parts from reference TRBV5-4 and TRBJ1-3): ETGVTQSPTHLIKTRGQQVTLRCSSQSGHNTVSWYQQALGQGPQFIFQYYREEENGRGNFPPRFSGLQFPNYSSELNVNALELDDSALYLCASSLWDIRNTIYFGEGSWLTVV.

Here the CDR3 reads CASSEDHPPGQTFYSNQPQHF. The CDR3 nucleotides are TGTGCCAGCAGTGAAGACCATCCTCCGGGACAGACCTTTTATAGCAATCAGCCCCAGCATTTT. The chain joins TRBV2 to TRBJ1-5; 7 bases agree with TRBD1. V shed 1 base, J shed 0 bases, and the junction held 18 bases outside the gene matches. CDR1 and CDR2 from the germline V gene are SNHLY and FYNNEI. The CDR3 sequence is 21 residues long.

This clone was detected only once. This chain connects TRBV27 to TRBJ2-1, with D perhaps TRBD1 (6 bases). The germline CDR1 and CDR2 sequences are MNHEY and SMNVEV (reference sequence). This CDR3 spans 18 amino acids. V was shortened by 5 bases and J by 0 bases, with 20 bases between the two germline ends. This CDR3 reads CASSPLSLGALSYNEQFF. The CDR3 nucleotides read TGTGCCAGCAGTCCACTCAGCTTGGGGGCTCTCTCCTACAATGAGCAGTTCTTC.

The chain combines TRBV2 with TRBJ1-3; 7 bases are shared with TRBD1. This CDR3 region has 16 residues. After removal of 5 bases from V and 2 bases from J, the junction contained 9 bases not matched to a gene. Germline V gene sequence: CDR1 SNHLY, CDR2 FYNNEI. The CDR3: CASSKSPQGAGNTIYF. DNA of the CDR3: TGTGCCAGCAGTAAGAGCCCCCAGGGGGCTGGAAACACCATATATTTT.

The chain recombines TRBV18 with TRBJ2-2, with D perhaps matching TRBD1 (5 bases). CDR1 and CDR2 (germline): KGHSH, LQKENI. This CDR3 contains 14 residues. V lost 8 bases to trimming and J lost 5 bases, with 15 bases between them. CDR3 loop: CASQGQRNTGELFF. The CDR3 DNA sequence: TGTGCCAGCCAGGGTCAGAGAAATACCGGGGAGCTGTTTTTT.

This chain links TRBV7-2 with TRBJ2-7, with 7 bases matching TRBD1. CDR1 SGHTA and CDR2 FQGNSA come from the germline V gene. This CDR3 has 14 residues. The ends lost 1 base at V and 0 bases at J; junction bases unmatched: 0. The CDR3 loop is CASSLGDSSYEQYF. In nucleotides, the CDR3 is TGTGCCAGCAGCTTAGGGGACAGCTCCTACGAGCAGTACTTC.

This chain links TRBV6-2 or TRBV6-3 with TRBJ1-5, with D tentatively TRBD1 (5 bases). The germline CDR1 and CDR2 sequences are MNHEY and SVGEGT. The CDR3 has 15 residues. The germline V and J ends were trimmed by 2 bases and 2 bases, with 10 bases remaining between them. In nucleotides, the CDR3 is TGTGCCAGCAGTTACCAGGGCGCGGGCAATCAGCCCCAGCATTTT. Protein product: CASSYQGAGNQPQHF.

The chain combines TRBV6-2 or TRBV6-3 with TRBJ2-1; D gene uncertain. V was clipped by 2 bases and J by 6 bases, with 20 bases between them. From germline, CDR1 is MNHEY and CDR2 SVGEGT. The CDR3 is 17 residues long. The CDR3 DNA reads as TGTGCCAGCAGTTACGTCTTACCCACCGGGTTCGGCAATGAGCAGTTCTTC. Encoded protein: CASSYVLPTGFGNEQFF.

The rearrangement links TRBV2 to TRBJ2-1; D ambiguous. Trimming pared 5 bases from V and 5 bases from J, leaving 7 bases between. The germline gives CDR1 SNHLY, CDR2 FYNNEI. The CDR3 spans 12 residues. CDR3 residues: CASSKGHNEQFF. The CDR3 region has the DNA TGTGCCAGCAGTAAAGGGCACAATGAGCAGTTCTTC.

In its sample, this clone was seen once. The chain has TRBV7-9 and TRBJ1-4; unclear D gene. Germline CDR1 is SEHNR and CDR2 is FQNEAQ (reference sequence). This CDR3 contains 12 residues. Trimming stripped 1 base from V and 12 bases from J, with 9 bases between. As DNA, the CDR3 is TGTGCCAGCAGCTTAGATCGAGAGGAACTGTTTTTT. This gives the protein CASSLDREELFF.